These 17 T cell receptor beta chains came from one sample sequenced in a study of shared clonotypes between healthy human individuals. Clones were sequenced by immunoSEQ multiplex PCR, and TCRdb holds only the in-frame ones, with some missing. The sample holds fewer than 550,000 clones, about three quarters seen once. The specimen was PBMCs. The source of these receptors is a woman aged 40 to 50 in good health. Some clones in this sample may be carry-over from other donors' samples.

The rearrangement links TRBV7-9 to TRBJ1-2, with TRBD1 matching over 7 bases. This CDR3 is built from 15 residues. The germline V gene encodes CDR1 SEHNR and CDR2 FQNEAQ (reference sequence). V trimming: 5 bases; J trimming: 3 bases; junction bases outside the gene matches: 9. The CDR3 coding sequence is TGTGCCAGCAGCAACATGGAGGGGGCTTACTATGGCTACACCTTC. Protein: CASSNMEGAYYGYTF.

The chain links TRBV18 to TRBJ2-5; the D call may be TRBD1 or TRBD2 (6 bases each). The CDR3 is 14 amino acids. V was clipped by 4 bases and J by 5 bases, with 14 bases between them. Germline loops: CDR1 KGHSH, CDR2 LQKENI. DNA of the CDR3: TGTGCCAGCTCACAACAGGGAGGATCGGAGACCCAGTACTTC. Protein sequence: CASSQQGGSETQYF.

To note about this clone: Germline is not matched at one junction end, which may reflect a read error. The chain uses TRBV11-1 and TRBJ2-5, with 7 bases fitting TRBD1. Germline lookup yields CDR1 SGHAT and CDR2 FQDESV (reference sequence). This CDR3 region has 15 residues. The CDR3, as DNA: TGTGCCAGCAGCCTAGCCGGGACAGCCCAAGAGACCCAGTACTTC. This codes for CASSLAGTAQETQYF.

V usage is TRBV5-4 and J usage is TRBJ1-1; D possibly corresponds to TRBD1 (5 bases). The CDR3 has 14 residues. Trimming shortened V by 0 bases and J by 5 bases, and 11 bases separated the two germline ends. The germline V gene encodes CDR1 SGHNT and CDR2 YYREEE (reference sequence). The CDR3 is CASSLAGGWTEAFF. Here the CDR3 DNA reads TGTGCCAGCAGCTTGGCCGGGGGGTGGACTGAAGCTTTCTTT. Filled out from reference TRBV5-4 and TRBJ1-1, the complete variable domain reads ETGVTQSPTHLIKTRGQQVTLRCSSQSGHNTVSWYQQALGQGPQFIFQYYREEENGRGNFPPRFSGLQFPNYSSELNVNALELDDSALYLCASSLAGGWTEAFFGQGTRLTVV.

The rearrangement joins TRBV14 to TRBJ2-5; no reliable D call. Trimming removed 3 bases from V and 0 bases from J, with 11 bases in between. Germline CDR1 reads SGHDN; CDR2 reads FVKESK. The CDR3 is made up of 15 amino acids. CDR3: CASSHLDPYQETQYF. DNA of the CDR3: TGTGCCAGCAGCCACCTCGACCCGTACCAAGAGACCCAGTACTTC.

V is TRBV9 and J is TRBJ1-2, with D perhaps TRBD1 (6 bases). CDR3 length equals 15 residues. V gave up 0 bases and J gave up 1 base, with 10 bases separating them. Germline CDR1 SGDLS, CDR2 YYNGEE. The CDR3 DNA is TGTGCCAGCAGCGTAGGGGGCAGGGGTAACTATGGCTACACCTTC. Its protein is CASSVGGRGNYGYTF. The complete variable domain, with remaining parts taken from reference TRBV9 and TRBJ1-2, reads DSGVTQTPKHLITATGQRVTLRCSPRSGDLSVYWYQQSLDQGLQFLIQYYNGEERAKGNILERFSAQQFPDLHSELNLSSLELGDSALYFCASSVGGRGNYGYTFGSGTRLTVV.

This clone occurred once. The rearrangement uses TRBV28 and TRBJ1-5; D is unresolved. CDR3 size: 15 residues. Per the germline V gene, CDR1 is MDHEN and CDR2 is SYDVKM. Deletions cut 1 base from V and 4 bases from J, with 11 bases between. The CDR3 spells CASSLLQLLNQPQHF. Here the CDR3 DNA reads TGTGCCAGCAGTTTATTACAGTTGTTAAATCAGCCCCAGCATTTT.

The CDR3 nucleotides read TGTGCCAGCCACCCGACAGGTTCCATCGGGGAGCTGTTTTTT. Protein sequence: CASHPTGSIGELFF. This chain joins TRBV2 and TRBJ2-2, with a tentative D call TRBD1 (6 bases). Germline values: CDR1 SNHLY, CDR2 FYNNEI. This CDR3 has 14 amino acids. V lost 8 bases, J lost 7 bases, and 17 bases lay in between.

Details on this clone: This sample includes further DNA sequences coding for the same CDR3. This rearrangement joins TRBV19 to TRBJ2-1; TRBD2 might be the D (5 bases). Looked up from germline, CDR1 is LNHDA and CDR2 is SQIVND (reference sequence). V shed 9 bases and J shed 8 bases, with 11 bases lying between them. The length of the CDR3 is 11 residues. Here the CDR3 reads CASDRGYEQFF. CDR3 DNA sequence: TGTGCCAGCGATCGAGGGTATGAGCAGTTCTTC.

CDR3 loop: CAISAGHSNQPQHF. The CDR3 DNA reads TGTGCCATCAGTGCCGGACATAGCAATCAGCCCCAGCATTTT. This chain joins TRBV10-3 and TRBJ1-5, with D maybe TRBD1 (5 bases). This CDR3 has 14 residues. The V end lost 4 bases, the J end lost 0 bases, and 7 bases lay between the germline ends. The germline V gene has CDR1 ENHRY and CDR2 SYGVKD.

V is TRBV7-3 and J is TRBJ1-2; perhaps TRBD1 as D (5 bases). This CDR3 contains 13 residues. V was pared by 4 bases and J by 8 bases, with 14 bases between. From germline, CDR1 is SGHTA and CDR2 FQGTGA. DNA of the CDR3: TGTGCCAGCAGCTGGGACGGACGGGAAGGCTACACCTTC. The encoded protein is CASSWDGREGYTF.

V is TRBV7-2 and J is TRBJ2-7, with 11 nucleotides matching TRBD1. This CDR3 is 16 amino acids long. The junction had 7 bases not matched to a gene; V was cut back by 6 bases and J by 0 bases. The germline CDR1 and CDR2 sequences are SGHTA and FQGNSA. The CDR3 nucleotides are TGTGCCAGCAGTAAAACCGGGACAGGGGGCTCCTACGAGCAGTACTTC. It yields the protein CASSKTGTGGSYEQYF.

This chain connects TRBV6-6 to TRBJ2-7; D call uncertain. The V end was cut by 2 bases, the J end by 2 bases, with 7 bases between. The CDR3 extends over 13 amino acids. Germline assignment: CDR1 MNHNY and CDR2 SVGAGI (reference sequence). CDR3 amino acids: CASSYDGTYEQYF. The CDR3, as DNA: TGTGCCAGCAGTTACGACGGAACCTACGAGCAGTACTTC.

The chain carries TRBV7-3 and TRBJ2-1; 7 positions agree with TRBD2. Germline lookup yields CDR1 SGHTA and CDR2 FQGTGA. This CDR3 spans 15 amino acids. The trim removed 4 bases at V and 3 bases at J, leaving 6 bases unmatched. The CDR3 DNA reads as TGTGCCAGCAGCTCCACGGGAGGCGACTACAATGAGCAGTTCTTC. Protein: CASSSTGGDYNEQFF.

J is TRBJ2-1 and V is TRBV7-2; TRBD2 matches 12 bases. CDR3 length equals 16 residues. Germline V lookup: CDR1 SGHTA, CDR2 FQGNSA. The V gene end was trimmed by 1 base and the J gene end by 8 bases; junction bases not matched to a gene: 6. The chain's CDR3 is CASSLGTSGIGDEQFF. The CDR3, as DNA: TGTGCCAGCAGCTTAGGGACTAGCGGGATAGGTGATGAGCAGTTCTTC.

V is TRBV9 and J is TRBJ1-2, with a tentative D call TRBD1 (5 bases). The germline gives CDR1 SGDLS, CDR2 YYNGEE. V was cut by 0 bases and J by 0 bases, with 15 bases left in between. CDR3 length: 17 residues. The CDR3 DNA sequence: TGTGCCAGCAGCGTAGGTAGCCTGGGACCAGCTAACTATGGCTACACCTTC. It specifies CASSVGSLGPANYGYTF.

This clone was observed a few times. For the CDR3, the DNA is TGCGCCAGCAGTGGGAACACTGAAGCTTTCTTT. Protein product: CASSGNTEAFF. The chain carries TRBV4-1 and TRBJ1-1; D is ambiguous. Germline-derived CDR1 and CDR2 are MGHRA and YSYEKL. The CDR3 contains 11 residues. V was cut by 6 bases and J by 1 base, with 3 bases left in between.